The 14 T cell receptor beta chains presented below share a single source sample, sequenced in a study of blood T cell repertoires in COVID-19. Sequenced by immunoSEQ multiplex PCR; TCRdb stores in-frame clones only, minus some. Of some 200,000 clones in the sample, just over 85% were seen once. Sequenced: peripheral blood. Receptors originate from an elderly man with acute or convalescent COVID-19.

The gene calls are TRBV7-2 and TRBJ2-1; weak D call: TRBD2 (6 bases). This CDR3 spans 21 amino acids. V was cut by 0 bases and J by 4 bases, with 28 bases left in between. Germline CDR1 reads SGHTA; CDR2 reads FQGNSA. CDR3 DNA: TGTGCCAGCAGCTTAGCGGGAACAAACTTCCTCCAGGCGGGGACTTACAATGAGCAGTTCTTC. Protein sequence: CASSLAGTNFLQAGTYNEQFF.

The table lists this clone with a few counts. The genes are TRBV5-8 and TRBJ2-7; 8 bases match TRBD1. CDR3 length: 15 residues. Per germline, CDR1 SGHTS and CDR2 YDEGEE. V was clipped by 2 bases and J by 3 bases; unmatched bases: 7. CDR3 region: CASSLGQGDLYEQYV. The CDR3 bases are TGTGCCAGCAGCTTAGGACAGGGTGACCTCTACGAGCAGTACGTC.

In its sample, this clone was seen a few times. The chain couples TRBV28 to TRBJ1-5; 12 bases are a match to TRBD1. CDR3 length: 17 amino acids. V lost 6 bases and J lost 5; bases outside the gene matches: 11. Germline CDR1 MDHEN, CDR2 SYDVKM. As DNA, the CDR3 is TGTGCCAGCAGCCCCTTGACTGGGACAGGGGGCGATCAGCCCCAGCATTTT. It codes for CASSPLTGTGGDQPQHF. Combining the CDR3 with reference TRBV28 and TRBJ1-5 gives the whole variable domain DVKVTQSSRYLVKRTGEKVFLECVQDMDHENMFWYRQDPGLGLRLIYFSYDVKMKEKGDIPEGYSVSREKKERFSLILESASTNQTSMYLCASSPLTGTGGDQPQHFGDGTRLSIL.

This clone appeared a single time. The V and J genes are TRBV6-5 and TRBJ1-2; 7 bases agree with TRBD1. This CDR3 region has 14 residues. The V segment lost 4 bases and the J segment 7 bases; nucleotides outside the gene matches: 9. The germline V gene has CDR1 MNHEY and CDR2 SVGAGI. CDR3 sequence reads: CASSSWTGPLGYTF. CDR3 sequence (DNA): TGTGCCAGCAGTTCCTGGACAGGACCTCTTGGCTACACCTTC.

The V and J genes are TRBV19 and TRBJ2-1, with 8 nucleotides matching TRBD1. The CDR3 extends over 14 amino acids. The V and J ends lost 9 bases and 1 base, in that order; junction bases with no gene match: 5. CDR1 is LNHDA and CDR2 is SQIVND in the germline V gene (reference sequence). Here the CDR3 DNA reads TGTGCCAGCGCCCGACAGGGGTCCTACAATGAGCAGTTCTTC. Its protein is CASARQGSYNEQFF.

The gene calls are TRBV19 and TRBJ2-5, with 9 bases identical to TRBD1. Germline trimming cut 5 bases from V and 4 bases from J; bases unmatched to any gene: 11. CDR1 is LNHDA, CDR2 SQIVND, per germline (reference sequence). The CDR3 is 16 amino acids. Written as DNA, the CDR3 is TGTGCCAGTAGTCTGCCCGGGACAGGGAGCGGAGAGACCCAGTACTTC. It yields the protein CASSLPGTGSGETQYF.

The chain couples TRBV27 to TRBJ1-1; 11 bases map to TRBD1. Trimming at V came to 5 bases and at J to 7 bases, leaving 9 bases not matched to a gene. The CDR3 consists of 15 residues. The germline V gene has CDR1 MNHEY and CDR2 SMNVEV (reference sequence). The DNA for the CDR3 is TGTGCCAGCAGTCCAGGGACAGGGGGATGGATTGAAGCTTTCTTT. Translating gives CASSPGTGGWIEAFF.

V usage is TRBV30 and J usage is TRBJ2-1; a possible D gene is TRBD1 (6 bases). The CDR3 has 16 amino acids. Germline V gene data show CDR1 as GTSNPN and CDR2 as SVGIG (reference sequence). Trimming took off 0 bases at V and 4 bases at J, with 16 bases between the two ends. As DNA, the CDR3 is TGTGCCTGGAGTGTAAGCCGGACAGCCCTTTACAATGAGCAGTTCTTC. This translates into CAWSVSRTALYNEQFF. Together with reference TRBV30 and TRBJ2-1, the CDR3 gives the full variable domain: SQTIHQWPATLVQPVGSPLSLECTVEGTSNPNLYWYRQAAGRGLQLLFYSVGIGQISSEVPQNLSASRPQDRQFILSSKKLLLSDSGFYLCAWSVSRTALYNEQFFGPGTRLTVL.

The gene calls are TRBV5-5 and TRBJ1-2; TRBD1 is a possible D gene (6 bases). Trimming took 4 bases from V and 4 from J, leaving 11 bases between them. The CDR3 loop spans 13 amino acids. CDR1 and CDR2 (germline): SGHKS, YYEKEE (reference sequence). CDR3 region: CASSPGEGYGYTF. CDR3 nucleotide sequence: TGTGCCAGCAGCCCAGGGGAGGGCTATGGCTACACCTTC.

The genes are TRBV19 and TRBJ2-1, with TRBD2 as a possible D gene (6 bases). The CDR3 has 14 amino acids. Germline CDR1 is LNHDA and CDR2 is SQIVND (reference sequence). Trimming left V 2 bases short and J 3 bases short, with 8 bases between. The CDR3 sequence: CASSIRGLYNEQFF. CDR3 DNA sequence: TGTGCCAGTAGTATAAGGGGACTCTACAATGAGCAGTTCTTC.

V usage is TRBV7-2 and J usage is TRBJ1-5; D is undetermined. V was clipped by 1 base and J by 2 bases, with 21 bases between them. This CDR3 region has 19 residues. In germline, CDR1 is SGHTA, CDR2 FQGNSA. The CDR3 here is CASSLEPAPSLRGNQPQHF. Written as DNA, the CDR3 is TGTGCCAGCAGCTTAGAACCAGCCCCTTCACTTCGGGGCAATCAGCCCCAGCATTTT.

V is TRBV27 and J is TRBJ2-1, with 7 bases identical to TRBD1. The CDR3 has 14 amino acids. Trimming removed 7 bases from V and 6 bases from J; junction bases left unmatched: 9. Germline V gives CDR1 MNHEY, CDR2 SMNVEV (reference sequence). DNA for the CDR3: TGTGCCAGCAAGGGGGCCCTTGGGTCCAATGAGCAGTTCTTC. It specifies CASKGALGSNEQFF.

The J gene is TRBJ2-3, the V gene TRBV28, with TRBD2 matching over 14 bases. The CDR3 has 16 residues. Germline V gene sequence: CDR1 MDHEN, CDR2 SYDVKM. Trimming cost V 5 bases and J 5 bases; bases outside gene matches: 6. In DNA, the CDR3 is TGTGCCAGCAGTGAGGGACTAGCGGGAGCAAGAGATACGCAGTATTTT. Protein sequence: CASSEGLAGARDTQYF.

In this sample, this clone turned up once. The chain is built from TRBV18 and TRBJ1-2; D is undetermined. The CDR3 covers 15 residues. Trimming took off 3 bases at V and 4 bases at J, with 15 bases between the two ends. Germline V gene data show CDR1 as KGHSH and CDR2 as LQKENI. CDR3 region: CASSPDDGSGYGYTF. As DNA, the CDR3 is TGTGCCAGCTCACCCGATGACGGTTCGGGCTATGGCTACACCTTC.